Below are 12 T cell receptor beta chains sequenced from a single sample in a study of human T cells and chemical hapten exposure (dated by TCRdb to about 2021). Sample time point, as interpreted from the label and publication: patch test 1, 2 weeks after DPC sensitization. The label giving this sample's treatment or condition can be read as: therapeutic diphenylcyclopropenone sensitization with weekly scalp DPC. Total RNA was extracted from unfractionated whole blood that had been collected in Tempus Blood RNA tubes. Receptor libraries were prepared by RACE. The data were produced on a NextSeq 500. TCRdb redid the processing of the public reads, applying fastp at Q25 and MiXCR, and retained in-frame beta chains. Rows with one shared CDR3 protein collapse into an entry with the most common genes and DNA. For this sample there are approximately 52,000 distinct CDR3 sequences; approximately 9.9% appear just once. The ten largest clones capture about 1.7% of the sample.

Sequenced material: whole blood, taken in connection with sensitization to the hapten diphenylcyclopropenone (DPC). The receptors shown here come from a woman in her thirties or forties with alopecia areata. Some clones in this sample may be carry-over from other donors' samples.

There are a few counts of this clonotype. The chain employs TRBV7-3 and TRBJ2-1; perhaps TRBD1 as D (6 bases). Germline V gene sequence: CDR1 SGHTA, CDR2 FQGTGA. Trimming removed 4 bases at V and 8 bases at J, with 9 bases between. This CDR3 has 12 amino acids. CDR3 coding DNA: TGTGCCAGCAGCTCACAGGGATATGAGCAGTTCTTC. Translated: CASSSQGYEQFF.

This clonotype came up many times. This sequence joins TRBV6-5 and TRBJ1-3; tentative D call: TRBD1 (6 bases). CDR3 length: 13 residues. CDR1 and CDR2 from the germline V gene are MNHEY and SVGAGI. V was clipped by 5 bases and J by 4 bases, with 9 bases between them. The CDR3 region is CASSRTAGNTIYF. The CDR3 DNA reads TGTGCCAGCAGTCGGACAGCGGGAAACACCATATATTTT.

In this sample, this clonotype turned up many times. The V gene is TRBV19, the J gene TRBJ1-4; D gene unclear. Deletions cut 3 bases from V and 8 bases from J, with 22 bases between. Germline-derived CDR1 and CDR2 are LNHDA and SQIVND (reference sequence). This CDR3 contains 17 residues. In DNA, the CDR3 is TGTGCCAGTAGTATTTATTCCCGGGAAGGAGTCGACGAAAAACTGTTTTTT. It is translated as CASSIYSREGVDEKLFF.

The table lists this clonotype with a few counts. The rearrangement links TRBV18 to TRBJ1-5; TRBD1 might be the D (6 bases). The CDR3 is 13 residues long. The V end lost 3 bases, the J end lost 5 bases, and 8 bases lay between the germline ends. Germline assignment: CDR1 KGHSH and CDR2 LQKENI. The DNA of the CDR3 is TGTGCCAGCTCACCGGACAGAGATCAGCCCCAGCATTTT. This codes for CASSPDRDQPQHF.

V and J are TRBV2 and TRBJ2-5, with 9 bases that match TRBD2. This CDR3 is 15 amino acids long. Unmatched junction bases numbered 12, after V lost 8 bases and J lost 5 bases. The V gene's germline CDR1 is SNHLY and CDR2 FYNNEI. CDR3 amino acids: CASRASGGPGETQYF. CDR3 sequence (DNA): TGTGCCAGCCGGGCGAGCGGGGGGCCAGGGGAGACCCAGTACTTC.

Regarding this clonotype: A single base separates this from a much larger clone, so it may be a read error. This chain links TRBV20-1 with TRBJ2-5; 12 positions match TRBD2. The CDR3 has 13 residues. Germline V gene data show CDR1 as DFQATT and CDR2 as SNEGSKA (reference sequence). Unmatched junction bases numbered 3, after V lost 5 bases and J lost 5 bases. CDR3 sequence reads: CSAQTSGGETQYF. In nucleotides, the CDR3 is TGCAGTGCTCAGACTAGCGGGGGTGAGACCCAGTACTTC.

V usage is TRBV30 and J usage is TRBJ2-1; D ambiguous. V was trimmed by 3 bases and J by 2 bases, leaving 2 bases between them. CDR3 length: 11 amino acids. In germline, CDR1 is GTSNPN, CDR2 SVGIG (reference sequence). CDR3 DNA sequence: TGTGCCTGGAGCGCCTACAATGAGCAGTTCTTC. Translated: CAWSAYNEQFF.

The CDR3, as DNA: TGTGCCAGCAGCTACGGACTTTACACTGAAGCTTTCTTT. This sequence encodes CASSYGLYTEAFF. The chain is built from TRBV11-3 and TRBJ1-1, with D hard to call. The V end lost 4 bases, the J end lost 3 bases, and 9 bases lay between the germline ends. CDR3 length equals 13 residues. Germline CDR1 SGHNT, CDR2 YENEEA.

The CDR3 DNA is TGTGCCAGCAGCTTATCCGGGAATAGCAATCAGCCCCAGCATTTT. It translates to CASSLSGNSNQPQHF. This rearrangement joins TRBV7-6 to TRBJ1-5; D is uncertain. CDR3 length equals 15 residues. V was shortened by 2 bases and J by 0 bases, with 8 bases between the two germline ends. Germline CDR1 SGHVS, CDR2 FNYEAQ.

The chain combines TRBV11-3 with TRBJ2-1, with TRBD1 matching over 9 bases. The germline V gene has CDR1 SGHNT and CDR2 YENEEA. This CDR3 is 18 amino acids long. V trimming: 8 bases; J trimming: 5 bases; junction bases outside the gene matches: 19. Here the CDR3 reads CASGHTPFLDRGNNEQFF. The DNA for the CDR3 is TGTGCCAGCGGCCACACCCCTTTCTTGGACAGGGGCAACAATGAGCAGTTCTTC.

This clonotype came up many times. The chain carries TRBV5-1 and TRBJ2-3, with 10 bases fitting TRBD2. V was pared by 0 bases and J by 4 bases, with 5 bases of the junction left unmatched. The CDR3 is 16 residues long. Germline lookup yields CDR1 SGHRS and CDR2 YFSETQ. Here the CDR3 DNA reads TGCGCCAGCAGCTTGGGGACTAGCGGAAGGGCAGATACGCAGTATTTT. This encodes CASSLGTSGRADTQYF.

This clonotype came up a few times. This chain connects TRBV5-1 to TRBJ2-7; 7 bases are a match to TRBD1. The length of the CDR3 is 15 residues. J was trimmed by 5 bases and V by 1 base; bases with no gene match: 9. CDR1 SGHRS and CDR2 YFSETQ come from the germline V gene. The CDR3 DNA follows: TGCGCCAGCAGCTTGAGTTCCGGGACAGCCCACGAGCAGTACTTC. This encodes CASSLSSGTAHEQYF.